This entry features one T cell receptor (beta chain) sequence. Its antigen is not identified. The source of the sample is a study of a mutant IDH1 vaccine in newly diagnosed glioma. Some clones are missing from TCRdb's copy, which holds only in-frame ones; the method was immunoSEQ multiplex PCR. The sample carries around 78,000 clones, over 75% recorded once. The time point here: week 5, during vaccination. All doses held 300 ug of mutant IDH1 20-mer peptide, with topical imiquimod. The source was PBMCs, collected from a glioma patient whose treatment included an IDH1 peptide vaccine. This clonotype originated in a woman aged 45-59 years with glioma.

DNA of the CDR3: TGTGCCAGCAGCCAAGATCGAAGGGTCGGAGAGACCCAGTACTTC. Residues: CASSQDRRVGETQYF. The rearrangement uses TRBV14 and TRBJ2-5; D is ambiguous. The length of the CDR3 is 15 residues. CDR1 SGHDN and CDR2 FVKESK come from the germline V gene. The V end was cut by 0 bases, the J end by 4 bases, with 12 bases between.